This T cell receptor beta chain was obtained from a study of T cells in Graves' hyperthyroidism and ophthalmopathy. Overall study results and limits: Within blood appeared most thyroid clonotypes that had expanded above 0.001.

RNA transcripts provided the source from which TCR beta CDR3 regions were amplified. During a first-round RT-PCR of the TCR CDR3, the HTBI primer set was used. Via MiXCR, TCRdb re-called the multiplex PCR reads, giving one row per CDR3 protein. The data show about 590,000 distinct CDR3 sequences, with 11% to 15% seen just once and roughly 7% held by the top ten. Per the germline V gene, CDR1 is MNHEY and CDR2 is SMNVEV (reference sequence). Trimming took off 1 base at V and 4 bases at J, with 13 bases between the two ends. This CDR3 region has 15 residues. This clonotype was counted many times. No antigen is known for it.

The source of this sequence is a woman aged 18 to 35 with Graves' ophthalmopathy. Specimen: blood. The chain carries TRBV27 and TRBJ2-5, with D unclear. The CDR3 nucleotides read TGTGCCAGCAGTTTATTTGTTGGCGAAAGAGAGACCCAGTACTTC. Protein sequence: CASSLFVGERETQYF.